These T cell receptor beta chains were read from a single sample in a study of post-analysis software for immune sequencing data. MiXCR was run by TCRdb on the PCR reads, yielding one entry per CDR3 protein. The sample records roughly 600,000 distinct CDR3 sequences, about 40% being singletons. Sequences were obtained from blood. The receptor source for this set is a girl aged 10-17 years with multiple sclerosis. Both conserved end residues are part of each CDR3. A D gene is named only where the DNA matches it firmly. The size entry is marked missing in some rows and otherwise reads once, few, many or a size class.

D gene	V gene	J gene	clone size	CDR3 DNA	CDR3 protein
.	TRBV29-1	TRBJ2-1	few	TGCAGCGTTTACGGACCCCGAACTTGGTTCTTC	CSVYGPRTWFF
TRBD1	TRBV5-1	TRBJ2-6	.	TGCGCCAGCAGCTTGGGACAGGGAGAGAATCCTGGGGCCAACGTCCTGACTTTC	CASSLGQGENPGANVLTF
.	TRBV15	TRBJ2-7	few	TGTGCCACCAGCCTCGAGGCACTGGGTACCTACGAGCAGTACTTC	CATSLEALGTYEQYF
.	TRBV6-1	TRBJ2-1	few	TGTGCCAGCAGTGAAGCTGGGGGACCCTCCTACAATGAGCAGTTCTTC	CASSEAGGPSYNEQFF
.	TRBV10-3	TRBJ1-5	few	TGTGCCATCAGTCGCGGGGACAGCAATCAGCCCCAGCATTTT	CAISRGDSNQPQHF
.	TRBV29-1	TRBJ1-2	few	TGCAGCGTTGAAGACGGTCAGGGAGAGGATGGCTACACCTTC	CSVEDGQGEDGYTF
.	TRBV6-5	TRBJ1-4	few	TGTGCCAGCAGTGCGACAGCAACTAATGAAAAACTGTTTTTT	CASSATATNEKLFF
.	TRBV12-3/TRBV12-4	TRBJ1-1	.	TGTGCCAGCAGTTTAGGGCGAAATGAAGCTTTCTTT	CASSLGRNEAFF
.	TRBV5-1	TRBJ1-2	few	TGCGCCAGCAGCTTGGACGGACTGAACGTGGGTGGCTACACCTTC	CASSLDGLNVGGYTF
.	TRBV3-1	TRBJ2-1	.	TGTGCCAGCAGCCAAGAAGTGCAGAGCTCCTACAATGAGCAGTTCTTC	CASSQEVQSSYNEQFF
.	TRBV2	TRBJ1-2	few	TGTGCCAGCAGTGTCCCGGGGAACTATGGCTGCACCTTC	CASSVPGNYGCTF
TRBD2	TRBV4-1	TRBJ2-5	.	TGCGCCAGCAGCCAAGACCGGGGGACTAGCGGGCAGACCCAGTACTTC	CASSQDRGTSGQTQYF
TRBD2	TRBV20-1	TRBJ2-3	.	TGCAGTGCTAGAGACGTAGCGGGAGGCACAGATACGCAGTATTTT	CSARDVAGGTDTQYF
TRBD1	TRBV29-1	TRBJ2-3	.	TGCAGCGGAACAGGGGGTAGCACAGATACGCAGTATTTT	CSGTGGSTDTQYF
TRBD1	TRBV12-3/TRBV12-4	TRBJ2-3	.	TGTGCCAGCAGTTGGACAGGCCCCAGGGATACGCAGTATTTT	CASSWTGPRDTQYF
.	TRBV24-1	TRBJ2-1	few	TGTGCCACCAGTGCCACCAGGGGGGTGGTACCCGATGAGCAGTTCTTC	CATSATRGVVPDEQFF
.	TRBV6-5	TRBJ2-5	.	TGTGCCAGCAGTGATAACAGCCAAGAGACCCAGTACTTC	CASSDNSQETQYF
.	TRBV10-3	TRBJ2-6	.	TGTGCCATCAGTGTAGAGGCCGAGAGAGCCAACGTCCTGACTTTC	CAISVEAERANVLTF
.	TRBV12-3/TRBV12-4	TRBJ2-1	.	TGTGCCAGCACCAGGCCGGGGGCATACAATGAGCAGTTCTTC	CASTRPGAYNEQFF
TRBD2	TRBV24-1	TRBJ2-1	.	TGTGCCACCAGTGGCGGGACTAGCGGGACACAAAGCTCCTACAATGAGCAGTTCTTC	CATSGGTSGTQSSYNEQFF
.	TRBV4-2	TRBJ2-7	.	TGTGCCAGCAGCTCCCAAATGGAGGCATACGAGCAGTACTTC	CASSSQMEAYEQYF
.	TRBV11-2	TRBJ2-5	.	TGTGCCAGCAGCGCAGGTGGAGGGCGGGGGACCCAGTACTTC	CASSAGGGRGTQYF
.	TRBV5-1	TRBJ1-1	.	TGCGCCAGCAGCCTTGGGGGGCCTGCAGCTTTCTTT	CASSLGGPAAFF
.	TRBV7-2	TRBJ2-3	.	TGTGCCAGCAGCTCCCACGACGGGGTTCGGTATTTT	CASSSHDGVRYF
.	TRBV29-1	TRBJ2-1	few	TGCAGCGTTGGCGGACGCCTATCCTACAATGAGCAGTTCTTC	CSVGGRLSYNEQFF
TRBD1	TRBV27	TRBJ2-3	.	TGTGCCAGCAGACCTACAGGGGGCATTACAGATACGCAGTATTTT	CASRPTGGITDTQYF
TRBD2	TRBV24-1	TRBJ2-7	.	TGTGCCACCAGTTCAGCGGGAGGCTCCTCCTACGAGCAGTACTTC	CATSSAGGSSYEQYF
.	TRBV12-3/TRBV12-4	TRBJ2-7	.	TGTGCCAGCAGTTTAAGGGGCTCGGACTCCTCCTACGAGCAGTACTTC	CASSLRGSDSSYEQYF
.	TRBV27	TRBJ2-1	.	TGTGCCAGCAGTTTACTGGGATTCAGCTCCTACAATGAGCAGTTCTTC	CASSLLGFSSYNEQFF
.	TRBV20-1	TRBJ2-4	.	TGCAGTGCTAGTCTGGGGTTGAACATTCAGTACTTC	CSASLGLNIQYF
.	TRBV6-1	TRBJ2-3	.	TGTGCCAGCAGCTTAGGCGTTCAAAGGAGGGCAGATACGCAGTATTTT	CASSLGVQRRADTQYF
.	TRBV6-4	TRBJ1-6	.	TGTGCCAGCAGCGAAAGGGGCTATAATTCACCCCTCCACTTT	CASSERGYNSPLHF
.	TRBV19	TRBJ2-7	few	TGTGCCAGTAGTATAGGACCGGTCTACGAGCAGTACTTC	CASSIGPVYEQYF
TRBD2	TRBV3-1	TRBJ2-1	few	TGTGCCAGCAGGAAGATATGGGTAGCGGGGGTGTACAATGAGCAGTTCTTC	CASRKIWVAGVYNEQFF
.	TRBV5-1	TRBJ1-1	.	TGCGCCAGCAGCCGTCGGGGGGAACCTGAAGCTTTCTTT	CASSRRGEPEAFF
TRBD1	TRBV3-1	TRBJ1-2	.	TGTGCCAGCAGCCAAGGACAGGGGAAGTTCAACTATGGCTACACCTTC	CASSQGQGKFNYGYTF